One T cell receptor (beta chain) is described in this entry. Its recognized antigen is unknown. No qualities accompany the bases; no much larger clone lies one base away. Repertoires were sampled multiple times during chemoradiotherapy, which allowed clonal expansion in the tumor microenvironment to be followed. The CDR3 spans 15 residues, from the cysteine through the phenylalanine. Of all the DNA, just the CDR3 is kept, 45 bases in frame from base 1. CDR1 and CDR2 are drawn from the germline V gene: LGHNT, FRNRAP. The trim is 2 bases for V and 4 bases for J, with a gap of 14 bases between the germline ends. This sample was taken from a study of chemoradiotherapy in HPV16-positive cancers (dated by TCRdb to between 2020 and 2023). Study-level background: Using functional T-cell assays on cells from a couple of HPV16-positive patients, the researchers defined candidate HPV-specific T-cell clones and common TCR motifs. The study asked whether T-cell immunity against the HPV oncoproteins E6 and E7 changes during chemoradiotherapy and whether it affects survival. The candidate HPV-specific TCRs and motifs were then tracked in TCR repertoires from roughly 86 patients with HPV-related cancers. Study-wide findings and limitations: Expansion of candidate HPV-specific clones and E7-related TCR motifs was observed in the tumor microenvironment during treatment, whereas no such expansion was observed for non-HPV-specific T cells. Improved recurrence-free survival in HPV16-positive patients was associated with expansion of HPV-responsive T cells during chemoradiotherapy. The functional definition of HPV-specific T cells was derived from only a couple of HPV16-positive patients, and the survival association was reported for HPV16-positive patients.

Library creation used the immunoSEQ multiplex PCR assay. TCRdb limited this immuneACCESS table to in-frame rearrangements with V and J called. A share of clones is missing; checked studies link under half to unresolved V genes, and the rest is unexplained. The sample data list fewer than 40,000 clones, and around 77% of these were observed just once. 3% to 4% of the sample lies in the top ten. Specimen: blood, collected from a patient who underwent chemoradiotherapy. This chain joins TRBV12-5 to TRBJ2-5; the D segment cannot be called with confidence. The sequence was collected from a human donor with HPV-associated anogenital cancer. The CDR3: CASGLLTGVAETQYF. In nucleotide form, the sequence is TGTGCTAGTGGTTTGCTTACGGGTGTAGCAGAGACCCAGTACTTC.